The 20 T cell receptor beta chains below were found in one sample sequenced in a study of cytomegalovirus exposure and HLA in healthy donors (dated by TCRdb to between 2016 and 2019). Libraries were made using the immunoSEQ multiplex PCR assay. The multiplex PCR relied on a mix of 60 forward primers for TCR Vbeta segments and 13 reverse primers for TCR Jbeta segments. TCRdb holds this immuneACCESS table with in-frame rearrangements only. Some clones are missing; in checked studies, unresolved V genes explain under half, and the rest has no known cause. Within this sample are some 170,000 clones, with about 80% of them counted one time only. Roughly 9% of the sample is in the top ten clones. Sequenced input: PBMCs. Source of these receptors: a man aged 18 to 30 in good health and CMV-seropositive.

The CDR3: CASSLNPGLNEQFF. CDR3 bases: TGTGCCAGCAGCTTAAATCCGGGGTTGAATGAGCAGTTCTTC. The chain recombines TRBV7-2 with TRBJ2-1, with D perhaps TRBD2 (5 bases). The CDR3 consists of 14 residues. From germline, CDR1 is SGHTA and CDR2 FQGNSA. With 2 bases removed from V and 7 bases from J, the gap between germline ends came to 12 bases.

J is TRBJ1-4 and V is TRBV19; D is possibly TRBD1 (6 bases). The CDR3 has 15 amino acids. CDR1 is LNHDA and CDR2 is SQIVND in the germline V gene (reference sequence). With 6 bases removed from V and 4 bases from J, the gap between germline ends came to 15 bases. The CDR3 loop is CASSLIDRHNEKLFF. The CDR3 nucleotides are TGTGCCAGTAGCCTTATTGACAGGCATAATGAAAAACTGTTTTTT. Looking up the rest from reference TRBV19 and TRBJ1-4 gives the full variable domain: DGGITQSPKYLFRKEGQNVTLSCEQNLNHDAMYWYRQDPGQGLRLIYYSQIVNDFQKGDIAEGYSVSREKKESFPLTVTSAQKNPTAFYLCASSLIDRHNEKLFFGSGTQLSVL.

A few counts support this clone. This chain connects TRBV2 to TRBJ1-3; weak D call: TRBD1 (5 bases). Germline V CDR1 and CDR2: SNHLY, FYNNEI. The CDR3 is made up of 15 amino acids. V lost 6 bases and J 4 bases, leaving 16 bases between the germline ends. CDR3 coding DNA: TGTGCCAGCAGGGTATCCGACAGTTCCGGAAACACCATATATTTT. This encodes CASRVSDSSGNTIYF.

V is TRBV5-1 and J is TRBJ1-1; D is unclear. The CDR3 has 15 residues. Trimming took 2 bases from V and 5 from J, leaving 16 bases between them. Germline CDR1 is SGHRS and CDR2 is YFSETQ. The CDR3 region is CASSFDSGGWTEAFF. The CDR3 region has the DNA TGCGCCAGCAGCTTTGACTCCGGTGGATGGACTGAAGCTTTCTTT.

This rearrangement joins TRBV27 to TRBJ1-5; D is unclear. V shed 6 bases and J shed 6 bases, with 18 bases lying between them. The CDR3 length is 15 residues. From germline, CDR1 is MNHEY and CDR2 SMNVEV (reference sequence). The CDR3 here is CASSLIGALGQPQHF. The CDR3 DNA sequence: TGTGCCAGCAGCCTTATTGGAGCCCTTGGTCAGCCCCAGCATTTT.

This chain connects TRBV6-5 to TRBJ1-4; 10 nucleotides agree with TRBD1. V lost 10 bases and J lost 11; bases outside the gene matches: 10. The CDR3 has 13 residues. Germline V gene lookup returns CDR1 MNHEY and CDR2 SVGAGI. The CDR3 region has the DNA TGTGCCACTGGAAGGACAGGGGGTTTCAAACTGTTTTTT. It is translated as CATGRTGGFKLFF.

This CDR3 reads CASSQGEKLFF. The CDR3 nucleotides read TGTGCCAGTAGTCAGGGAGAAAAACTGTTTTTT. The rearrangement uses TRBV19 and TRBJ1-4; the D gene is possibly TRBD1 (5 bases). CDR3 size: 11 residues. Trimming left V 5 bases short and J 8 bases short, with 6 bases between. Germline values: CDR1 LNHDA, CDR2 SQIVND (reference sequence).

The chain has TRBV5-1 and TRBJ2-5, with D possibly TRBD2 on 5 matching bases. Per germline, CDR1 SGHRS and CDR2 YFSETQ. V gave up 1 base and J gave up 2 bases, with 12 bases separating them. The CDR3 spans 15 residues. DNA of the CDR3: TGCGCCAGCAGCTTGCTGGGCGGGTATCAAGAGACCCAGTACTTC. This gives the protein CASSLLGGYQETQYF.

The chain joins TRBV30 to TRBJ2-4; possible D gene TRBD2, 6 bases. The CDR3 extends over 12 amino acids. The V end lost 1 base, the J end lost 12 bases, and 13 bases lay between the germline ends. The V gene's germline CDR1 is GTSNPN and CDR2 SVGIG (reference sequence). CDR3 loop: CAWSEMEGSQYF. In DNA, the CDR3 is TGTGCCTGGAGTGAGATGGAGGGATCTCAGTACTTC.

The genes are TRBV13 and TRBJ1-1; tentative D call: TRBD1 (6 bases). The germline V gene has CDR1 PRHDT and CDR2 FYEKMQ (reference sequence). V lost 6 bases to trimming and J lost 11 bases, with 22 bases between them. The CDR3 spans 14 residues. CDR3 DNA: TGTGCCAGCAGTTTTGGGACACCTCGGGGTTCGGCTTTCTTT. Protein: CASSFGTPRGSAFF.

This clone was observed a handful of times. The chain is built from TRBV15 and TRBJ2-5; tentative D call: TRBD2 (5 bases). CDR3 length: 13 amino acids. Germline V lookup: CDR1 LNHNV, CDR2 YYDKDF (reference sequence). With 5 bases removed from V and 4 bases from J, the gap between germline ends came to 11 bases. The CDR3 spells CATSGERTETQYF. CDR3 nucleotides: TGTGCCACCAGCGGGGAGAGAACAGAGACCCAGTACTTC.

This chain links TRBV7-2 with TRBJ1-6; 7 bases are a match to TRBD1. The V and J ends lost 5 bases and 0 bases, in that order; junction bases with no gene match: 7. There are 17 residues in the CDR3. Germline CDR1 SGHTA, CDR2 FQGNSA. The CDR3 loop reads CASSQRDRSSYNSPLHF. The CDR3 DNA is TGTGCCAGCAGCCAACGGGACAGAAGCTCCTATAATTCACCCCTCCACTTT.

The chain joins TRBV5-4 to TRBJ2-5; 8 bases line up with TRBD1. Germline CDR1 is SGHNT and CDR2 is YYREEE (reference sequence). J lost 4 bases, V lost 1 base, and 6 bases had no gene match. The CDR3 is 15 amino acids. CDR3 DNA: TGTGCCAGCAGCTTGTCCAGGGGGCAGGGAGAGACCCAGTACTTC. Encoded protein: CASSLSRGQGETQYF.

The rearrangement uses TRBV30 and TRBJ1-2; a weak D match, TRBD1 (6 bases). The CDR3 spans 12 residues. Trimming shortened V by 1 base and J by 5 bases, and 8 bases separated the two germline ends. Looked up from germline, CDR1 is GTSNPN and CDR2 is SVGIG (reference sequence). The CDR3, as DNA: TGTGCCTGGAGTGCAACAGGGTATGGCTACACCTTC. This codes for CAWSATGYGYTF. Full variable domain (outside the CDR3, taken from reference TRBV30 and TRBJ1-2): SQTIHQWPATLVQPVGSPLSLECTVEGTSNPNLYWYRQAAGRGLQLLFYSVGIGQISSEVPQNLSASRPQDRQFILSSKKLLLSDSGFYLCAWSATGYGYTFGSGTRLTVV.

This sequence joins TRBV5-1 and TRBJ2-3; D is uncertain. V was trimmed by 3 bases and J by 0 bases, leaving 8 bases between them. CDR1 SGHRS and CDR2 YFSETQ come from the germline V gene. This CDR3 contains 14 residues. The CDR3 bases are TGCGCCAGCAGCTCGGTAGATAGCACAGATACGCAGTATTTT. Translating gives CASSSVDSTDTQYF.

This chain joins TRBV9 and TRBJ2-1, with TRBD1 matching 8 bases. J lost 10 bases, V lost 3 bases, and 9 bases had no gene match. Germline values: CDR1 SGDLS, CDR2 YYNGEE. CDR3 length: 14 amino acids. CDR3 DNA sequence: TGTGCCAGCAGCGGACACGACAGGGGAGGAGAGCAGTTCTTC. Translation gives CASSGHDRGGEQFF.

The chain employs TRBV19 and TRBJ2-7, with 7 positions matching TRBD1. The germline CDR1 and CDR2 sequences are LNHDA and SQIVND (reference sequence). The CDR3 runs 14 residues. Germline trimming cut 5 bases from V and 5 bases from J; bases unmatched to any gene: 9. CDR3 in amino acids: CASSQIGTAHEQYF. The CDR3 nucleotides read TGTGCCAGTAGTCAAATAGGGACAGCCCACGAGCAGTACTTC.

The chain has TRBV30 and TRBJ2-2; TRBD1 agrees at 10 bases. Looked up from germline, CDR1 is GTSNPN and CDR2 is SVGIG (reference sequence). The CDR3 is 14 amino acids. With 3 bases clipped from V and 6 bases from J, the junction kept 4 bases outside the gene matches. The CDR3 nucleotides are TGTGCCTGGAGAAAAGGGACAGGGGCCGGGGAGCTGTTTTTT. Protein product: CAWRKGTGAGELFF.

This chain links TRBV5-1 with TRBJ2-1; no definite D call. Germline assignment: CDR1 SGHRS and CDR2 YFSETQ. Deletions cut 1 base from V and 7 bases from J, with 18 bases between. The CDR3 spans 16 residues. CDR3 sequence (DNA): TGCGCCAGCAGCTTGTTTTCTTTGGTGGGCAAAAATGAGCAGTTCTTC. It yields the protein CASSLFSLVGKNEQFF.

The V call is TRBV12-5, the J call TRBJ1-4; 8 nucleotides line up with TRBD1. This CDR3 contains 15 residues. The germline V gene encodes CDR1 LGHNT and CDR2 FRNRAP. V was pared by 4 bases and J by 7 bases, with 8 bases of the junction left unmatched. CDR3 loop: CASGSTGTGPEKLFF. In nucleotides, the CDR3 is TGTGCTAGTGGTTCGACCGGGACAGGTCCTGAAAAACTGTTTTTT.